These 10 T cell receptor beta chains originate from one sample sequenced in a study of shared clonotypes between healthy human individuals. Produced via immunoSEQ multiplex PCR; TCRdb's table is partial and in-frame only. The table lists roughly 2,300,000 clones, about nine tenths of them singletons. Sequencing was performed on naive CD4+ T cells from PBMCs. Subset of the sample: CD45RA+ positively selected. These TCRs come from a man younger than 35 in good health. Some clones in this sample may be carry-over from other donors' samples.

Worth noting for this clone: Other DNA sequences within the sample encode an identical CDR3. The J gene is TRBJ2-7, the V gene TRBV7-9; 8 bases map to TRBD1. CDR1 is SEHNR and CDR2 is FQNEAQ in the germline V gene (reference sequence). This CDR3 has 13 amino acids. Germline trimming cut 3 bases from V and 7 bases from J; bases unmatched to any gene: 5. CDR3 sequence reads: CASSLGTGGEQYF. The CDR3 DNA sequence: TGTGCCAGCAGCTTGGGAACAGGGGGGGAGCAGTACTTC.

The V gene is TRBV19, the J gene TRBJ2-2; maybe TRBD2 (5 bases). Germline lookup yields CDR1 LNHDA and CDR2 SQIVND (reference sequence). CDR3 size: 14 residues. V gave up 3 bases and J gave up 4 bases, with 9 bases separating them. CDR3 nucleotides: TGTGCCAGTAGTATTACTAGGCGCACCGGGGAGCTGTTTTTT. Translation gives CASSITRRTGELFF.

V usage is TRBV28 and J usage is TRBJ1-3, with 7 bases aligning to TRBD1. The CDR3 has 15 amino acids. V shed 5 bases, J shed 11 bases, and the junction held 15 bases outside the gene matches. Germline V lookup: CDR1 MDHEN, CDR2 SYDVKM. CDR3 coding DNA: TGTGCCAGCAGTGGGACAGTTGGAGTGAAAGGGGCCATATATTTT. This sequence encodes CASSGTVGVKGAIYF.

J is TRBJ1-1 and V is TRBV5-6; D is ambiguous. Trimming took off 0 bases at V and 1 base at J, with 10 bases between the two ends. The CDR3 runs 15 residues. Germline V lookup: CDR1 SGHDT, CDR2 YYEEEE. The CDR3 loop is CASSLEPNKNTEAFF. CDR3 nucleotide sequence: TGTGCCAGCAGCTTGGAGCCTAACAAGAACACTGAAGCTTTCTTT.

CDR3 sequence (DNA): TGTGCCAGCAGCCTAACCCCCCGGCAAAACTATGGCTACACCTTC. This translates into CASSLTPRQNYGYTF. The chain has TRBV6-6 and TRBJ1-2; D is undetermined. The CDR3 has 15 residues. Germline V lookup: CDR1 MNHNY, CDR2 SVGAGI (reference sequence). V lost 6 bases and J 2 bases, leaving 16 bases between the germline ends.

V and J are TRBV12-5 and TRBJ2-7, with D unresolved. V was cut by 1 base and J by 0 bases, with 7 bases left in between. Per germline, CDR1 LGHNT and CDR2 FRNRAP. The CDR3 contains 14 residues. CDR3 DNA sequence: TGTGCTAGTGGTTTGGGGTCAATCTCCTACGAGCAGTACTTC. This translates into CASGLGSISYEQYF.

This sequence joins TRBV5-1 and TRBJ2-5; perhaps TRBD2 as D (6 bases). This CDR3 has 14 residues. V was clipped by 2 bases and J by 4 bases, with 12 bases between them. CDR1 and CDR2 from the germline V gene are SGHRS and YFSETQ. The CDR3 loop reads CASSFLRRGETQYF. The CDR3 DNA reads TGCGCCAGCAGCTTTCTAAGGAGGGGAGAGACCCAGTACTTC.

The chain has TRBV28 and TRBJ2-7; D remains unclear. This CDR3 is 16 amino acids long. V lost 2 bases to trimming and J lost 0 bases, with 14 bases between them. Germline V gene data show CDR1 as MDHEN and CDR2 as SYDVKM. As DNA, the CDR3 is TGTGCCAGCAGTTTAAGTCAGTCGACCCGCTCCTACGAGCAGTACTTC. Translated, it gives CASSLSQSTRSYEQYF.

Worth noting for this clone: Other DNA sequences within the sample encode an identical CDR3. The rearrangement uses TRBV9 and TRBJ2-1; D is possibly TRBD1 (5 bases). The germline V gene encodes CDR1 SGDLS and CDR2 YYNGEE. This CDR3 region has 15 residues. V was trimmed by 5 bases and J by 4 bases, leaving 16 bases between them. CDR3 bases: TGTGCCAGCAGTCCCTCCGGGCAGGGTTACAATGAGCAGTTCTTC. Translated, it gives CASSPSGQGYNEQFF.

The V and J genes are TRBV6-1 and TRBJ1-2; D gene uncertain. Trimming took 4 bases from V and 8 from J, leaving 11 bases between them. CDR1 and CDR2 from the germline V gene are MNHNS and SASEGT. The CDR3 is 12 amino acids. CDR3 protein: CASSGVGSGYTF. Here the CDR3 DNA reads TGTGCCAGCAGTGGGGTCGGGTCCGGCTACACCTTC.